The sequence of this T cell receptor (beta chain) was determined in a study of blood T cell repertoires in COVID-19. Produced via immunoSEQ multiplex PCR; TCRdb's table is partial and in-frame only. The table lists around 250,000 clones, approximately 86% of them singletons. With V trimmed by 2 bases and J by 5 bases, 5 bases remained unmatched. The CDR3 extends over 15 amino acids. The V gene's germline CDR1 is SGHTS and CDR2 YDEGEE. This sequence was found in a woman between 55 and 75 years old who had recovered from COVID-19. The gene calls are TRBV5-8 and TRBJ1-4; 8 nucleotides agree with TRBD1. Sequenced: peripheral blood. The CDR3 sequence: CASSFDRGPNEKLFF. CDR3 DNA: TGTGCCAGCAGCTTCGACAGGGGCCCGAATGAAAAACTGTTTTTT.